The clone carrying this TCR beta chain occurred a few times. The target antigen is unknown. Assay: immunoSEQ multiplex PCR; the TCRdb copy retains only in-frame clones and omits some. Among about 30,000 clones, around 84% were seen once, and the ten largest hold approximately 0.8%. The sample is drawn from a study of PD-1 blockade in classical Hodgkin lymphoma. At the level of the study: Nivolumab dosing for patients was 3 mg/kg, administered intravenously every 2 weeks.

V was pared by 4 bases and J by 7 bases, with 14 bases between. Germline V CDR1 and CDR2: SGHDT, YYEEEE. The CDR3 contains 14 residues. Study results and limitations: CD4+ TCR diversity, unlike CD8+, rose significantly by C4D1. Reports indicated that newly diagnosed patients had lower baseline TCR diversity than healthy donors did.

The time point denotes: cycle 4 day 1 (C4D1), after more than five weeks of nivolumab. Brentuximab vedotin exposure varied, and every patient relapsed after autologous stem cell transplantation. Researchers report purifying CD4+ T cells from thawed PBMCs by magnetic negative selection. The material was CD4+ T cells from blood, obtained before the fourth cycle of nivolumab. The origin of this receptor is a human donor with classical Hodgkin lymphoma. The chain employs TRBV5-6 and TRBJ2-2; no reliable D call. The CDR3 reads CASSGQLFRGELFF. CDR3 DNA: TGTGCCAGCAGCGGCCAGCTTTTTCGCGGGGAGCTGTTTTTT.